The present TCR beta chain was sequenced within a study of long-term antiretroviral therapy in people with HIV. At the level of the study: The 2015 immediate-ART recommendation came about a decade after the earliest samples. Study results and caveats: Controls showed broader CDR3 length ranges than did the HIV repertoires.

immunoSEQ v3.0 was run at survey level. The assay was immunoSEQ multiplex PCR, and TCRdb's table has in-frame clones only and misses some. The table lists about 28,000 clones, just over 85% of them singletons. There are 17 residues in the CDR3. V lost 1 base, J lost 1 base, and 3 bases stayed unmatched. Germline V gene sequence: CDR1 SGHDT, CDR2 YYEEEE. Concerning this clone itself: What it binds is not known.

The chain is built from TRBV5-6 and TRBJ2-2, with 11 bases matching TRBD2. Material: unsorted PBMCs, obtained 0.8 years after starting antiretroviral therapy. The sequence was obtained from a woman aged 25 to 45 with HIV. CDR3 in DNA: TGTGCCAGCAGCTTGCCTAGCGGGGGGTGGAACACCGGGGAGCTGTTTTTT. Encoded protein: CASSLPSGGWNTGELFF.